This TCR beta chain is drawn from a study of cytomegalovirus exposure and HLA in healthy donors. Study-wide findings and caveats: Among TCR beta chains, those listed as cytomegalovirus-associated numbered around 180. Links to common viral pathogens appeared, in a later analysis, for several of the most significant clusters. Specific recognition of CMV antigens was confirmed in vitro for a few chains (all CMV-associated). Prior analysis indicated that the majority of TCR beta V segments exhibited productivity approximately 87% or approximately 30% of the time.

Germline V gene lookup returns CDR1 LGHNA and CDR2 YNFKEQ. Trimming took 3 bases from V and 4 from J, leaving 11 bases between them. The CDR3 extends over 14 amino acids. The PCR used 60 Vbeta and 13 Jbeta primers. TCRdb's table, derived via immunoSEQ multiplex PCR, lists solely in-frame clones and lacks some. The data hold about 210,000 clones, with 60% to 80% observed a single time. Note on this clone: Its antigen is still unknown.

The sample was PBMCs. This chain uses TRBV4-2 with TRBJ2-3; D unclear. The TCR comes from a male donor in good health and CMV-seronegative. CDR3 sequence: CASSQISEPDTQYF. The CDR3 coding sequence is TGTGCCAGCAGCCAGATCTCCGAGCCAGATACGCAGTATTTT.